A single sample is the source of the 13 T cell receptor beta chains below, sequenced in a study of T cells after posttransplantation cyclophosphamide. Repertoires were generated with immunoSEQ multiplex PCR, while TCRdb's copy carries only in-frame clones and drops some. The data hold about 31,000 clones, with about 89% observed a single time. The naive gate required viable CD3+CD4+ or CD3+CD8+ cells with CCR7+CD45RA+CD45RO-CD95-CD27+CD28+ phenotype. The sample was naive CD4+ T cells sorted from PBMCs. These receptors originate from a woman aged 55-69 years in good health, CMV-negative, and a related stem cell transplant donor.

The chain combines TRBV28 with TRBJ1-5; D gene unclear. Germline assignment: CDR1 MDHEN and CDR2 SYDVKM. This CDR3 has 15 residues. The V and J ends lost 3 bases and 7 bases respectively, with 16 bases between them. In DNA, the CDR3 is TGTGCCAGCAGTTTGCTAGGTATTATTCAGCAGCCCCAGCATTTT. This sequence encodes CASSLLGIIQQPQHF. Drawing the rest from reference TRBV28 and TRBJ1-5, the complete variable domain is DVKVTQSSRYLVKRTGEKVFLECVQDMDHENMFWYRQDPGLGLRLIYFSYDVKMKEKGDIPEGYSVSREKKERFSLILESASTNQTSMYLCASSLLGIIQQPQHFGDGTRLSIL.

V and J are TRBV6-1 and TRBJ1-5; D perhaps matches TRBD1 (5 bases). There are 14 residues in the CDR3. V was clipped by 1 base and J by 6 bases, with 10 bases between them. Germline V gene lookup returns CDR1 MNHNS and CDR2 SASEGT. This CDR3 is CASSEGTWAQPQHF. CDR3 DNA sequence: TGTGCCAGCAGTGAAGGGACATGGGCTCAGCCCCAGCATTTT.

CDR3 DNA sequence: TGTGCCAGCAGCTTGGGACAGGGGGTCTCCTACAATGAGCAGTTCTTC. Amino acids: CASSLGQGVSYNEQFF. The chain has TRBV12-1 and TRBJ2-1; the DNA was not used to check the table's D call, TRBD1. TRBV12-1 is deemed a pseudogene. The CDR3 runs 16 residues.

This clone was detected a few times. The chain links TRBV7-2 to TRBJ1-1; weak D call: TRBD1 (6 bases). The CDR3 loop spans 12 amino acids. In germline, CDR1 is SGHTA, CDR2 FQGNSA. The chain's CDR3 is CASCRDMTEAFF. The CDR3 coding sequence is TGTGCGAGTTGCCGGGACATGACTGAAGCTTTCTTT.

The chain has TRBV28 and TRBJ2-7, with D maybe TRBD1 (8 bases). CDR1 is MDHEN and CDR2 is SYDVKM in the germline V gene. V was shortened by 6 bases and J by 4 bases, with 16 bases between the two germline ends. There are 14 residues in the CDR3. CDR3 DNA: TGTGCCAGCAGCCTCGGGGGGACAGGATACGAGCAGTACTTC. Translated: CASSLGGTGYEQYF.

J is TRBJ1-2 and V is TRBV28; D unclear. CDR1 and CDR2 from the germline V gene are MDHEN and SYDVKM. CDR3 length: 13 amino acids. Trimming removed 3 bases at V and 5 bases at J, with 10 bases between. The CDR3: CASSFGVSYGYTF. The CDR3 nucleotides are TGTGCCAGCAGTTTCGGGGTTTCATATGGCTACACCTTC.

The chain has TRBV6-1 and TRBJ2-5; D call uncertain. The CDR3 loop spans 14 amino acids. Looked up from germline, CDR1 is MNHNS and CDR2 is SASEGT. With 2 bases removed from V and 1 base from J, the gap between germline ends came to 8 bases. The CDR3 coding sequence is TGTGCCAGCAGTGAATCTAACGGCCAAGAGACCCAGTACTTC. This sequence encodes CASSESNGQETQYF.

The chain combines TRBV30 with TRBJ1-1; D may be TRBD1 (6 bases). Trimming took 5 bases from V and 6 from J, leaving 10 bases between them. The CDR3 sequence is 11 residues long. The germline V gene has CDR1 GTSNPN and CDR2 SVGIG (reference sequence). CDR3 nucleotides: TGTGCCTGGGAGGGGGGGGCTGAAGCTTTCTTT. It is translated as CAWEGGAEAFF.

The rearrangement links TRBV7-2 to TRBJ1-5, with D possibly TRBD1 on 6 matching bases. The CDR3 length is 15 residues. Germline assignment: CDR1 SGHTA and CDR2 FQGNSA. Trimming left V 5 bases short and J 0 bases short, with 11 bases between. Here the CDR3 DNA reads TGTGCCAGCAGCCGGACAGACGATAGCAATCAGCCCCAGCATTTT. Encoded protein: CASSRTDDSNQPQHF.

To note about this clone: At one of its ends the junction is not consistent with the germline gene, which may arise from a read error. The chain joins TRBV20-1 to TRBJ1-5; TRBD1 agrees at 7 bases. This CDR3 comprises 11 residues. Germline CDR1 and CDR2: DFQATT and SNEGSKA (reference sequence). CDR3 in DNA: TGCAGTGCTAAACAGGGGATGGGGATCATTTTT. Translation: CSAKQGMGIIF.

In its sample, this clone was seen once. A read error may account for a junction end that differs from germline. The V gene is TRBV7-9, the J gene TRBJ1-2; D is uncertain. This CDR3 contains 11 residues. CDR1 is SEHNR, CDR2 FQNEAQ, per germline (reference sequence). The DNA for the CDR3 is TGTGCCAGCAGCTTAGATTCGTCGTCCTTCTTC. Protein sequence: CASSLDSSSFF.

The V and J genes are TRBV2 and TRBJ1-5; 7 nucleotides align to TRBD1. The ends lost 4 bases at V and 0 bases at J; junction bases unmatched: 3. The CDR3 loop spans 15 amino acids. Germline V lookup: CDR1 SNHLY, CDR2 FYNNEI. The CDR3 loop reads CASSVGQVSNQPQHF. The CDR3 DNA reads as TGTGCCAGCAGTGTTGGACAGGTTAGCAATCAGCCCCAGCATTTT.

In this sample, this clone turned up once. This chain joins TRBV7-3 and TRBJ2-3; perhaps TRBD2 as D (5 bases). CDR3 length: 16 residues. Deletions cut 6 bases from V and 0 bases from J, with 16 bases between. Germline loops: CDR1 SGHTA, CDR2 FQGTGA. CDR3 region: CASSSRGSSSTDTQYF. The CDR3 region has the DNA TGTGCCAGCAGTTCGAGAGGGAGTTCTAGCACAGATACGCAGTATTTT.